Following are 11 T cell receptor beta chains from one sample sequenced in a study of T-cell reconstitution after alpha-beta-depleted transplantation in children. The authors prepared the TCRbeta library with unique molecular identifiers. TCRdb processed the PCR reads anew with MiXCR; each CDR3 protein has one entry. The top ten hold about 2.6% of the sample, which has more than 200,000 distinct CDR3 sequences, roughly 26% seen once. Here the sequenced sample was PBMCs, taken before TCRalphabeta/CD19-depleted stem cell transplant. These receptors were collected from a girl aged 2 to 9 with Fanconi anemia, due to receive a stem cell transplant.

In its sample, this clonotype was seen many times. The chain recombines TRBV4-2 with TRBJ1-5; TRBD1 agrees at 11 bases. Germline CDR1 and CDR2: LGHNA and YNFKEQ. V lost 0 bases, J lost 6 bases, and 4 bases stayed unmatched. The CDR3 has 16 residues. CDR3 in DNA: TGTGCCAGCAGCCAAGATCTGGGACAGGGGGGTCAGCCCCAGCATTTT. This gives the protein CASSQDLGQGGQPQHF.

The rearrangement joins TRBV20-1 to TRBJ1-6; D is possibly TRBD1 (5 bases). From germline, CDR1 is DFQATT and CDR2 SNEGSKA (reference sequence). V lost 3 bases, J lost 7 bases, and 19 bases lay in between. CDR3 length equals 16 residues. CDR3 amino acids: CSASLEGPSRNSPLHF. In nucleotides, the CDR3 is TGCAGTGCTAGTCTAGAGGGGCCTAGTAGGAATTCACCCCTCCACTTT.

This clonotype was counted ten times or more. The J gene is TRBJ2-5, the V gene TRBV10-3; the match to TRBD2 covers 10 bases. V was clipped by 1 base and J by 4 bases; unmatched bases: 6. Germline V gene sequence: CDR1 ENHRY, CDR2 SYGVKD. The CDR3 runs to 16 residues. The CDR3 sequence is CAISELTSGTIETQYF. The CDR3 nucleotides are TGTGCCATCAGTGAGTTAACTAGCGGGACTATAGAGACCCAGTACTTC.

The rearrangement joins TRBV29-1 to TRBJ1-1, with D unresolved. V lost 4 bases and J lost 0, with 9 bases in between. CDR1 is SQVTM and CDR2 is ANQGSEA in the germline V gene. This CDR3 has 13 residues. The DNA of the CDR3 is TGCAGCGTTGCCCAGATCATGAACACTGAAGCTTTCTTT. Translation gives CSVAQIMNTEAFF. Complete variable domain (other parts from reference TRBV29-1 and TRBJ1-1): SAVISQKPSRDICQRGTSLTIQCQVDSQVTMMFWYRQQPGQSLTLIATANQGSEATYESGFVIDKFPISRPNLTFSTLTVSNMSPEDSSIYLCSVAQIMNTEAFFGQGTRLTVV.

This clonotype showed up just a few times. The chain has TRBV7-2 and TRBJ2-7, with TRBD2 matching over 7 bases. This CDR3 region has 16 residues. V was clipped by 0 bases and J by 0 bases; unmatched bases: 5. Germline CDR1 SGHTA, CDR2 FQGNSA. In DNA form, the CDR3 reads TGTGCCAGCAGCTTAGCGAGCGGGGTTACCTCCTACGAGCAGTACTTC. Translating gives CASSLASGVTSYEQYF.

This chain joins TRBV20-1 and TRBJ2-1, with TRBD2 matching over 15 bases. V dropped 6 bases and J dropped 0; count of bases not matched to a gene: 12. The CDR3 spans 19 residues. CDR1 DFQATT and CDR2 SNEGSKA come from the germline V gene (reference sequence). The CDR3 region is CSAQGLAGGRMYSYNEQFF. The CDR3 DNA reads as TGCAGTGCCCAAGGACTAGCGGGAGGGAGGATGTACTCCTACAATGAGCAGTTCTTC.

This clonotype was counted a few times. Written as DNA, the CDR3 is TGTGCCAGCAGTTTATCTACAGGGGCCTATGGCTACACCTTC. This encodes CASSLSTGAYGYTF. J is TRBJ1-2 and V is TRBV27; 7 bases fit TRBD1. The trim removed 0 bases at V and 4 bases at J, leaving 2 bases unmatched. The CDR3 runs 14 residues. CDR1 is MNHEY and CDR2 is SMNVEV in the germline V gene (reference sequence).

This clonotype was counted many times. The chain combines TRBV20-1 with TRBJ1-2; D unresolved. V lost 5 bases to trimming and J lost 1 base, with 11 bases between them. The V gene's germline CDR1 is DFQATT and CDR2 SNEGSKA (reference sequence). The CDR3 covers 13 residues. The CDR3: CSAPPTLNYGYTF. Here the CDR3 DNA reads TGCAGTGCTCCACCGACACTTAACTATGGCTACACCTTC.

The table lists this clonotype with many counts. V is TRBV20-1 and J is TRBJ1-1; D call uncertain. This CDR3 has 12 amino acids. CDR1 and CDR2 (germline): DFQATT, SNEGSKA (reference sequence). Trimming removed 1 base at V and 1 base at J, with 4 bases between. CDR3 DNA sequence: TGCAGTGCTAGAGGACAGAACACTGAAGCTTTCTTT. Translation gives CSARGQNTEAFF.

CDR3 in amino acids: CASSEVLQGTHTQYF. CDR3 sequence (DNA): TGTGCCAGCAGTGAAGTCCTACAGGGGACACATACGCAGTATTTT. The V gene is TRBV2, the J gene TRBJ2-3; the match to TRBD1 covers 7 bases. V was pared by 1 base and J by 7 bases, with 8 bases of the junction left unmatched. The CDR3 sequence is 15 residues long. The germline V gene has CDR1 SNHLY and CDR2 FYNNEI.

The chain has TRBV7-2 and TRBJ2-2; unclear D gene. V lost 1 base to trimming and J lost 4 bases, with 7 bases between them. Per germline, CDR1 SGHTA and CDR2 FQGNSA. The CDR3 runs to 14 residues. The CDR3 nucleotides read TGTGCCAGCAGCTTAGTGGTGGGCACCGGGGAGCTGTTTTTT. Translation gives CASSLVVGTGELFF.